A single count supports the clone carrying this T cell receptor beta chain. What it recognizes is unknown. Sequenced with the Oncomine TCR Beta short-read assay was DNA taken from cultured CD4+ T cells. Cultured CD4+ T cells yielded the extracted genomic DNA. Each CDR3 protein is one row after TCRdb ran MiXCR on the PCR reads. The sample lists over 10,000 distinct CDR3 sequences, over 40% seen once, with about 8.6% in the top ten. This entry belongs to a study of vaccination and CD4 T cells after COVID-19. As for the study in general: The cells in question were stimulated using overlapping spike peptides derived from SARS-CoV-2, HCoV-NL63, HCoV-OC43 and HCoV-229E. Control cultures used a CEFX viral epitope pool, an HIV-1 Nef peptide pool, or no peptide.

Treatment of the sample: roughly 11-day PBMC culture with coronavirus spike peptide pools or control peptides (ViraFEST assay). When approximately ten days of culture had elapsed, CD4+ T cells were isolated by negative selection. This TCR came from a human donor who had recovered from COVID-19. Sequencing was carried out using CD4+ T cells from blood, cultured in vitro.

The CDR3 reads CASSSRVGGFRTGELFF. The DNA of the CDR3 is TGTGCCAGCAGCTCGCGTGTGGGGGGGTTTAGGACCGGGGAGCTGTTTTTT. The chain links TRBV7-2 to TRBJ2-2; 7 nucleotides align to TRBD2. CDR1 is SGHTA and CDR2 is FQGNSA in the germline V gene. Germline trimming cut 4 bases from V and 5 bases from J; bases unmatched to any gene: 13. The CDR3 consists of 17 residues.